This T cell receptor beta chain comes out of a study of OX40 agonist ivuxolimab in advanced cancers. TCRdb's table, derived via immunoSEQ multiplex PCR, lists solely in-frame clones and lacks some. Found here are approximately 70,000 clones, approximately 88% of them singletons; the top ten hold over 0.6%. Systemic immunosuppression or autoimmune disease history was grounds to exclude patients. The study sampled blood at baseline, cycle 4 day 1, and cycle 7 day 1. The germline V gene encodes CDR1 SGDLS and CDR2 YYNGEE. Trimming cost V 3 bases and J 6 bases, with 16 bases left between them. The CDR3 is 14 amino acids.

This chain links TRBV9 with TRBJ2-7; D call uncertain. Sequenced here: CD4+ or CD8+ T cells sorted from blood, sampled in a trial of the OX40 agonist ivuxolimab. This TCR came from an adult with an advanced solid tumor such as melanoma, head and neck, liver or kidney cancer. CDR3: CASSADPVGVEQYF. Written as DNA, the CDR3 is TGTGCCAGCAGCGCCGACCCCGTCGGCGTCGAGCAGTACTTC.